The 5 T cell receptor beta chains below all came from one sample that was sequenced in a study of early T cells in non-severe SARS-CoV-2 infection. Using its own MiXCR run on the 5' RACE reads, TCRdb lists one record per CDR3 protein. The data hold around 61,000 distinct CDR3 sequences, with roughly a tenth observed a single time. The sequenced sample was whole blood. These receptors were taken from an adult who was a healthcare worker with PCR-confirmed SARS-CoV-2 infection or an uninfected control (not recorded which).

This clonotype was counted a few times. The J gene is TRBJ1-1, the V gene TRBV12-3 or TRBV12-4; D might be TRBD1 (5 bases). The CDR3 loop spans 13 amino acids. V lost 2 bases and J lost 3, with 7 bases in between. CDR3 loop: CASSLRGYTEAFF. The CDR3 nucleotides read TGTGCCAGCAGTTTACGGGGGTACACTGAAGCTTTCTTT.

This clonotype was recorded many times. The chain has TRBV11-2 and TRBJ2-3, with D unclear. CDR1 and CDR2 (germline): SGHAT, FQNNGV. The CDR3 is 12 residues long. Trimming shortened V by 2 bases and J by 6 bases, and 6 bases separated the two germline ends. The CDR3 reads CASSLLRDTQYF. The CDR3 bases are TGTGCCAGCAGCTTATTGAGGGATACGCAGTATTTT.

This clonotype was counted many times. The V gene is TRBV18, the J gene TRBJ2-2, with no clear D. Germline lookup yields CDR1 KGHSH and CDR2 LQKENI. The germline V and J ends were trimmed by 0 bases and 0 bases, with 11 bases remaining between them. This CDR3 spans 17 amino acids. The CDR3 here is CASSPPGTLANTGELFF. The CDR3 nucleotides are TGTGCCAGCTCACCACCGGGAACGCTAGCGAACACCGGGGAGCTGTTTTTT.

This clonotype appeared many times. The V gene is TRBV5-1, the J gene TRBJ2-1; 7 bases line up with TRBD2. With 4 bases clipped from V and 7 bases from J, the junction kept 11 bases outside the gene matches. The V gene's germline CDR1 is SGHRS and CDR2 YFSETQ. This CDR3 region has 15 residues. The CDR3 sequence: CASSRPAGEGNEQFF. The CDR3 DNA sequence: TGCGCCAGCAGCCGCCCGGCGGGAGAAGGGAATGAGCAGTTCTTC. The variable domain in full, completed from reference TRBV5-1 and TRBJ2-1, reads KAGVTQTPRYLIKTRGQQVTLSCSPISGHRSVSWYQQTPGQGLQFLFEYFSETQRNKGNFPGRFSGRQFSNSRSEMNVSTLELGDSALYLCASSRPAGEGNEQFFGPGTRLTVL.

This clonotype was recorded at least ten times. The V and J genes are TRBV7-9 and TRBJ2-5; 11 nucleotides align to TRBD2. Germline V CDR1 and CDR2: SEHNR, FQNEAQ (reference sequence). J lost 9 bases, V lost 5 bases, and 8 bases had no gene match. This CDR3 has 14 residues. The CDR3 sequence: CASSPGTSGSAQYF. CDR3 sequence (DNA): TGTGCCAGCAGCCCCGGAACTAGCGGGAGTGCCCAGTACTTC.